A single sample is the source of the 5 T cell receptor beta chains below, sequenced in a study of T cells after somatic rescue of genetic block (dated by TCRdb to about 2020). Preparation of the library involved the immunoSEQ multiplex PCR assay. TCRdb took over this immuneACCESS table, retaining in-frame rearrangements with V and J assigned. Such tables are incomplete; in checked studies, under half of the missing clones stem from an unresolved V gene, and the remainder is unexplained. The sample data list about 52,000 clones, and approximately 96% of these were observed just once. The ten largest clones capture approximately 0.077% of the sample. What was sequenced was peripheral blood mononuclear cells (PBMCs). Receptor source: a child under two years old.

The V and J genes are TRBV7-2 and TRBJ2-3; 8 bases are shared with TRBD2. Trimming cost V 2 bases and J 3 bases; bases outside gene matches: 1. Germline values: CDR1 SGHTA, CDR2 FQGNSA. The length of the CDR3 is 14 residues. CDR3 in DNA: TGTGCCAGCAGCTTAAGCGGGAGAACAGATACGCAGTATTTT. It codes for CASSLSGRTDTQYF.

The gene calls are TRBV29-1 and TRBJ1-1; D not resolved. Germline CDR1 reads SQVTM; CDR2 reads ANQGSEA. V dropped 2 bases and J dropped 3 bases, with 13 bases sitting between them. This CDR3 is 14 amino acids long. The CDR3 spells CSVERKGKDTEAFF. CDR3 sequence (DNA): TGCAGCGTTGAACGGAAAGGGAAAGACACTGAAGCTTTCTTT.

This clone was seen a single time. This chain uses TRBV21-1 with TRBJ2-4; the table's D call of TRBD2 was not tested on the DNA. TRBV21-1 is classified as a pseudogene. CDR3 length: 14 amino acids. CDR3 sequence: CASSNAFTKNIQYF. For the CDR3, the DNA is TGTGCCAGCAGCAATGCGTTTACCAAAAACATTCAGTACTTC.

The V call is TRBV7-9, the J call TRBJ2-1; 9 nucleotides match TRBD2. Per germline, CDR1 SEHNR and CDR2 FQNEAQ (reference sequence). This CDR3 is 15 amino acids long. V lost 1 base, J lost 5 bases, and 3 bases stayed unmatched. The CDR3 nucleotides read TGTGCCAGCAGCTTAGTTGCGGGAGGGAACAATGAGCAGTTCTTC. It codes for CASSLVAGGNNEQFF.

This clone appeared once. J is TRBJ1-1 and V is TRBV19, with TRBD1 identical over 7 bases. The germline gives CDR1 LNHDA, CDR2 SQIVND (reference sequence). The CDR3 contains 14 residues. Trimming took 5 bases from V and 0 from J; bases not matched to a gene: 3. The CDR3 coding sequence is TGTGCCAGTAGTCCGACAGGGATGAACACTGAAGCTTTCTTT. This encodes CASSPTGMNTEAFF.